This T cell receptor beta chain stems from a study of T-cell memory formation after mild COVID-19. Overall study results and limits: Shrinking CD4+ clones resided mostly in CM and EM, and CD8+ ones in EMRA. The study detected some responding clones in pre-infection memory, suggesting cross-reactive memory joined.

Turning to this clonotype: Its antigen is currently unknown.

The length of the CDR3 is 14 residues. The V end lost 7 bases, the J end lost 5 bases, and 17 bases lay between the germline ends. Germline values: CDR1 MNHNY, CDR2 SVGAGI (reference sequence). TCRdb analysed the 5' RACE reads with MiXCR anew, one entry per CDR3 protein. The sample shows under 400,000 distinct CDR3 sequences, under 30% of them seen only once. This receptor was taken from an adult woman who had mild COVID-19 (a few samples of this study predate the infection). Cell type and time point are not known. The chain joins TRBV6-6 to TRBJ1-1, with D possibly being TRBD1 (5 bases). Specimen: PBMCs or a T cell subset sorted from them (not recorded which). CDR3 residues: CASTPVGGGTEAFF. DNA of the CDR3: TGTGCCAGCACTCCGGTTGGGGGGGGAACTGAAGCTTTCTTT.